Listed here are 27 T cell receptor beta chains from one sample, sequenced in a study of cytomegalovirus exposure and HLA in healthy donors. A multiplex PCR was run with 60 Vbeta primers and 13 Jbeta primers. Libraries were prepared by immunoSEQ multiplex PCR; TCRdb keeps only in-frame clonotypes and omits some of them. The top ten clones hold approximately 2.4% of a sample with under 200,000 clones, 65% to 85% of them seen once. The sequenced sample was PBMCs. The receptors stem from a woman in her forties in good health and CMV-seropositive.

V is TRBV6-5 and J is TRBJ1-1; 7 bases align to TRBD1. Per germline, CDR1 MNHEY and CDR2 SVGAGI. The J segment lost 11 bases and the V segment lost 4 bases, leaving 10 bases of the junction unmatched. This CDR3 is 13 amino acids long. The CDR3 DNA is TGTGCCAGCAGTTCTACTTACGACAGGGAGGCTTTCTTT. Amino acid sequence: CASSSTYDREAFF.

Notes on this clone: One end of the junction is discordant with germline, which a read error may explain. The rearrangement uses TRBV7-9 and TRBJ1-2; D not certain. In germline, CDR1 is SEHNR, CDR2 FQNEAQ (reference sequence). The CDR3 sequence is 12 residues long. CDR3 nucleotides: TGTTCCAGCAGCCGGGAGGATAGGAGCTACACCTTC. This translates into CSSSREDRSYTF.

The V gene is TRBV5-1, the J gene TRBJ2-3; weak D call: TRBD2 (7 bases). Germline V CDR1 and CDR2: SGHRS, YFSETQ. The CDR3 totals 15 residues. V dropped 7 bases and J dropped 0 bases, with 15 bases sitting between them. The CDR3, as DNA: TGCGCCAGCCGGGGCGGGGGCAGTAGCACAGATACGCAGTATTTT. It translates to CASRGGGSSTDTQYF.

V usage is TRBV28 and J usage is TRBJ1-2; 8 bases agree with TRBD1. The germline CDR1 and CDR2 sequences are MDHEN and SYDVKM. The CDR3 is 15 amino acids. V trimming: 4 bases; J trimming: 6 bases; junction bases outside the gene matches: 10. The CDR3 reads CASSSHRTGFNGYTF. In nucleotides, the CDR3 is TGTGCCAGCAGTTCCCATCGGACAGGGTTCAATGGCTACACCTTC.

V is TRBV30 and J is TRBJ1-1; D is unresolved. The germline V gene encodes CDR1 GTSNPN and CDR2 SVGIG (reference sequence). Trimming left V 2 bases short and J 8 bases short, with 15 bases between. The CDR3 covers 13 residues. The DNA for the CDR3 is TGTGCCTGGAGTCCTACGCCCAGGTCGGAAGCTTTCTTT. Residues: CAWSPTPRSEAFF.

The rearrangement links TRBV19 to TRBJ2-1, with 8 nucleotides matching TRBD1. This CDR3 spans 12 amino acids. CDR1 is LNHDA, CDR2 SQIVND, per germline (reference sequence). The V segment lost 3 bases and the J segment 13 bases; nucleotides outside the gene matches: 5. Here the CDR3 reads CASSISGGGQFF. CDR3 bases: TGTGCCAGTAGTATCTCAGGGGGCGGTCAGTTCTTC. Drawing the rest from reference TRBV19 and TRBJ2-1, the complete variable domain is DGGITQSPKYLFRKEGQNVTLSCEQNLNHDAMYWYRQDPGQGLRLIYYSQIVNDFQKGDIAEGYSVSREKKESFPLTVTSAQKNPTAFYLCASSISGGGQFFGPGTRLTVL.

This rearrangement joins TRBV20-1 to TRBJ1-2; D may be TRBD1 (6 bases). V dropped 1 base and J dropped 7 bases, with 7 bases sitting between them. Germline-derived CDR1 and CDR2 are DFQATT and SNEGSKA (reference sequence). The CDR3 is 11 residues long. DNA for the CDR3: TGCAGTGCTAGAGTGGGGGCTGGCTACACCTTC. Amino acids: CSARVGAGYTF.

J is TRBJ1-2 and V is TRBV27, with D tentatively TRBD1 (6 bases). Germline CDR1 and CDR2: MNHEY and SMNVEV (reference sequence). This CDR3 region has 14 residues. Trimming removed 2 bases at V and 4 bases at J, with 11 bases between. CDR3 sequence: CASSLAAGAYGYTF. The CDR3 DNA reads TGTGCCAGCAGTTTAGCTGCAGGGGCCTATGGCTACACCTTC.

This clone has a handful of counts. This chain connects TRBV2 to TRBJ1-1; possibly TRBD1 for D (6 bases). V was pared by 6 bases and J by 0 bases, with 11 bases between. This CDR3 spans 14 amino acids. Per the germline V gene, CDR1 is SNHLY and CDR2 is FYNNEI. The CDR3 loop reads CASRMDSLNTEAFF. In DNA, the CDR3 is TGTGCCAGCAGAATGGACAGCCTGAACACTGAAGCTTTCTTT.

V usage is TRBV6-1 and J usage is TRBJ1-3; D unclear. V shed 1 base and J shed 8 bases, with 15 bases lying between them. The CDR3 has 15 amino acids. Germline V CDR1 and CDR2: MNHNS, SASEGT. The CDR3: CASSEGSQQLYTIYF. DNA of the CDR3: TGTGCCAGCAGTGAAGGTTCCCAACAGTTGTACACCATATATTTT.

The CDR3: CASSYRGNTEAFF. CDR3 nucleotides: TGTGCCAGTAGTTACAGGGGGAACACTGAAGCTTTCTTT. The gene calls are TRBV19 and TRBJ1-1, with 7 bases that match TRBD1. The V and J ends lost 5 bases and 1 base, in that order; junction bases with no gene match: 1. CDR1 LNHDA and CDR2 SQIVND come from the germline V gene (reference sequence). CDR3 length equals 13 residues.

This chain uses TRBV19 with TRBJ2-1, with a weak D call TRBD2 (6 bases). The CDR3 is 12 residues long. The germline V gene encodes CDR1 LNHDA and CDR2 SQIVND (reference sequence). The CDR3 DNA reads TGTGCTTCGACTAGTTCCTACAATGAGCAGTTCTTC. It encodes CASTSSYNEQFF.

This chain connects TRBV15 to TRBJ2-2; 7 nucleotides line up with TRBD1. V gave up 11 bases and J gave up 1 base; unmatched junction bases: 7. Germline V gene data show CDR1 as LNHNV and CDR2 as YYDKDF (reference sequence). The CDR3 consists of 14 residues. CDR3 DNA: TGTGCCCCGAAGGGGGCCGGGAACACCGGGGAGCTGTTTTTT. Amino acid sequence: CAPKGAGNTGELFF. The whole variable domain, remainder taken from reference TRBV15 and TRBJ2-2, is DAMVIQNPRYQVTQFGKPVTLSCSQTLNHNVMYWYQQKSSQAPKLLFHYYDKDFNNEADTPDNFQSRRPNTSFCFLDIRSPGLGDTAMYLCAPKGAGNTGELFFGEGSRLTVL.

This chain links TRBV18 with TRBJ2-2, with D possibly matching TRBD1 (5 bases). The CDR3 is 14 amino acids. Germline V lookup: CDR1 KGHSH, CDR2 LQKENI. V was cut by 1 base and J by 3 bases, with 6 bases left in between. The CDR3 DNA reads as TGTGCCAGCTCACCACGCAGGGACACCGGGGAGCTGTTTTTT. The encoded protein is CASSPRRDTGELFF. Drawing the rest from reference TRBV18 and TRBJ2-2, the complete variable domain is NAGVMQNPRHLVRRRGQEARLRCSPMKGHSHVYWYRQLPEEGLKFMVYLQKENIIDESGMPKERFSAEFPKEGPSILRIQQVVRGDSAAYFCASSPRRDTGELFFGEGSRLTVL.

This rearrangement joins TRBV7-2 to TRBJ2-7, with 8 bases matching TRBD2. Per germline, CDR1 SGHTA and CDR2 FQGNSA. The length of the CDR3 is 15 residues. With 5 bases clipped from V and 3 bases from J, the junction kept 9 bases outside the gene matches. CDR3 protein: CASSTQAGAVYEQYF. For the CDR3, the DNA is TGTGCCAGCAGCACCCAAGCGGGAGCTGTCTACGAGCAGTACTTC.

This chain links TRBV2 with TRBJ2-5, with D perhaps matching TRBD1 (5 bases). The DNA end is more similar to TRBJ2-7, so the J call may be wrong. CDR1 is SNHLY, CDR2 FYNNEI, per germline. This CDR3 comprises 14 residues. CDR3: CASSGSSQGYEQYF. CDR3 nucleotide sequence: TGTGCCAGCAGTGGGTCGAGTCAGGGTTACGAGCAGTACTTC.

The V call is TRBV7-2, the J call TRBJ2-3, with 11 bases fitting TRBD2. The CDR3 has 15 amino acids. J lost 0 bases, V lost 5 bases, and 1 base had no gene match. Germline loops: CDR1 SGHTA, CDR2 FQGNSA. CDR3 in amino acids: CASSRLAGSTDTQYF. The CDR3 coding sequence is TGTGCCAGCAGCCGACTAGCGGGGAGCACAGATACGCAGTATTTT.

J is TRBJ2-1 and V is TRBV5-1; 14 positions match TRBD2. V lost 4 bases and J lost 6; bases outside the gene matches: 9. Germline CDR1 reads SGHRS; CDR2 reads YFSETQ. The CDR3 has 17 amino acids. CDR3 amino acids: CASSPTSGGVLGNEQFF. CDR3 bases: TGCGCCAGCAGCCCGACTAGCGGGGGGGTCTTGGGCAATGAGCAGTTCTTC.

In DNA, the CDR3 is TGTGCCAGCAGCGTAGGGGGACAGGAGAATTCACCCCTCCACTTT. It encodes CASSVGGQENSPLHF. The chain joins TRBV9 to TRBJ1-6, with 8 positions matching TRBD1. Germline V lookup: CDR1 SGDLS, CDR2 YYNGEE. V gave up 0 bases and J gave up 7 bases; unmatched junction bases: 3. The CDR3 length is 15 residues.

A single count supports this clone. The rearrangement links TRBV4-1 to TRBJ2-5; 12 nucleotides line up with TRBD2. The J call could be wrong; TRBJ2-7 is a better fit for the DNA end. CDR3 length: 17 residues. CDR1 is MGHRA, CDR2 YSYEKL, per germline. The CDR3 DNA sequence: TGCGCCAGCAGCCATGCCCTGACTAGCGGGAGTTCCTACGAGCAGTACTTC. Its translation: CASSHALTSGSSYEQYF.

As for this clone: Within the sample, other DNA sequences also encode this same CDR3. The rearrangement links TRBV6-6 to TRBJ2-7; D perhaps matches TRBD1 (5 bases). The CDR3 has 14 residues. Trimming shortened V by 0 bases and J by 1 base, and 7 bases separated the two germline ends. Germline CDR1 and CDR2: MNHNY and SVGAGI (reference sequence). DNA for the CDR3: TGTGCCAGCAGTTACTCAGGACAATCCTACGAGCAGTACTTC. The encoded protein is CASSYSGQSYEQYF.

The rearrangement joins TRBV7-9 to TRBJ1-3, with a tentative D call TRBD1 (6 bases). V lost 4 bases and J lost 0, with 16 bases in between. The germline V gene encodes CDR1 SEHNR and CDR2 FQNEAQ (reference sequence). The CDR3 covers 17 residues. The CDR3 loop reads CASSSIKGQSSGNTIYF. CDR3 nucleotide sequence: TGTGCCAGCAGCTCTATTAAGGGACAAAGCTCTGGAAACACCATATATTTT.

The chain is built from TRBV4-3 and TRBJ2-1; D possibly corresponds to TRBD2 (7 bases). With 0 bases removed from V and 8 bases from J, the gap between germline ends came to 14 bases. This CDR3 spans 15 amino acids. Germline V CDR1 and CDR2: LGHNA, YSLEER. The CDR3 spells CASSQDRGGAHEQFF. CDR3 DNA sequence: TGCGCCAGCAGCCAAGATAGAGGGGGGGCCCATGAGCAGTTCTTC.

The chain employs TRBV18 and TRBJ1-3; TRBD1 agrees at 11 bases. With 4 bases clipped from V and 4 bases from J, the junction kept 3 bases outside the gene matches. The CDR3 runs 15 residues. Germline V gene data show CDR1 as KGHSH and CDR2 as LQKENI. The CDR3: CASSQDRGPGNTIYF. In DNA form, the CDR3 reads TGTGCCAGCTCACAGGACAGGGGGCCAGGAAACACCATATATTTT.

The V call is TRBV7-9, the J call TRBJ2-7; D might be TRBD1 (5 bases). The CDR3 extends over 12 amino acids. V was cut by 3 bases and J by 6 bases, with 9 bases left in between. CDR1 is SEHNR, CDR2 FQNEAQ, per germline (reference sequence). The CDR3 bases are TGTGCCAGCAGCTTCGACAGAGGCGAGCAGTACTTC. As protein: CASSFDRGEQYF.

The chain uses TRBV18 and TRBJ2-2; 10 bases are a match to TRBD2. Losses at the gene ends were 2 bases for V and 4 bases for J; bases not matched to a gene: 7. The germline CDR1 and CDR2 sequences are KGHSH and LQKENI. The CDR3 extends over 17 amino acids. Written as DNA, the CDR3 is TGTGCCAGCTCACCAACTCTAGCGGGAGCCAGCACCGGGGAGCTGTTTTTT. Its translation is CASSPTLAGASTGELFF. Full variable domain (rest looked up from reference TRBV18 and TRBJ2-2): NAGVMQNPRHLVRRRGQEARLRCSPMKGHSHVYWYRQLPEEGLKFMVYLQKENIIDESGMPKERFSAEFPKEGPSILRIQQVVRGDSAAYFCASSPTLAGASTGELFFGEGSRLTVL.

This clone was recorded a few times. This rearrangement joins TRBV5-6 to TRBJ1-2, with D possibly TRBD1 on 5 matching bases. This CDR3 region has 14 residues. Trimming took off 2 bases at V and 3 bases at J, with 11 bases between the two ends. From germline, CDR1 is SGHDT and CDR2 YYEEEE. CDR3 sequence reads: CASSFGRVDYGYTF. The CDR3 DNA sequence: TGTGCCAGCAGCTTTGGCAGGGTGGACTATGGCTACACCTTC.